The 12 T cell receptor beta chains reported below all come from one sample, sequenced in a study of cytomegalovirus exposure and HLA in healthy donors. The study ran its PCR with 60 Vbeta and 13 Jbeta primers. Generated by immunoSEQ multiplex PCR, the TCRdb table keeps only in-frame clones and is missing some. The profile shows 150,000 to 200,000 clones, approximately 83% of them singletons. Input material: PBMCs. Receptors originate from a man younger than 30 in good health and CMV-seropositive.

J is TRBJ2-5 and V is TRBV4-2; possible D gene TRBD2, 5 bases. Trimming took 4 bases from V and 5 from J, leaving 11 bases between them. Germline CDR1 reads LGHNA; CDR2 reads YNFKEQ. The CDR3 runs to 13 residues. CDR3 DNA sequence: TGTGCCAGCAGCCCGGCCGGGGAGGAGACCCAGTACTTC. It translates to CASSPAGEETQYF.

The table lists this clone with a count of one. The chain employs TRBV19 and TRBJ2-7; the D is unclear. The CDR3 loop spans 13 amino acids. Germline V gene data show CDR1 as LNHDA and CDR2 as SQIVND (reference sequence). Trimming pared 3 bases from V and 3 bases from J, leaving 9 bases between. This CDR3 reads CASSIGSNYEQYF. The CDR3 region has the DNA TGTGCCAGTAGTATTGGCTCAAACTACGAGCAGTACTTC.

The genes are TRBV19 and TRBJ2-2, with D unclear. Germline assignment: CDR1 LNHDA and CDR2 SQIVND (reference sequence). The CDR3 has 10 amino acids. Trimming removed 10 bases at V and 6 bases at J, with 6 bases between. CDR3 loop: CATEAGELFF. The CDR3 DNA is TGTGCCACCGAGGCCGGGGAGCTGTTTTTT. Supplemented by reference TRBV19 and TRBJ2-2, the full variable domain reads DGGITQSPKYLFRKEGQNVTLSCEQNLNHDAMYWYRQDPGQGLRLIYYSQIVNDFQKGDIAEGYSVSREKKESFPLTVTSAQKNPTAFYLCATEAGELFFGEGSRLTVL.

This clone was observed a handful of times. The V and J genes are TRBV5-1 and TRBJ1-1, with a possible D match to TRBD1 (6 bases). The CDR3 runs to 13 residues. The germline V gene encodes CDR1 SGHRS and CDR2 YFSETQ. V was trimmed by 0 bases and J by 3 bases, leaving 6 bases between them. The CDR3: CASSLGQDTEAFF. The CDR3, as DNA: TGCGCCAGCAGCTTGGGACAGGACACTGAAGCTTTCTTT. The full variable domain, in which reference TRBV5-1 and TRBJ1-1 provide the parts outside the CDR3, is KAGVTQTPRYLIKTRGQQVTLSCSPISGHRSVSWYQQTPGQGLQFLFEYFSETQRNKGNFPGRFSGRQFSNSRSEMNVSTLELGDSALYLCASSLGQDTEAFFGQGTRLTVV.

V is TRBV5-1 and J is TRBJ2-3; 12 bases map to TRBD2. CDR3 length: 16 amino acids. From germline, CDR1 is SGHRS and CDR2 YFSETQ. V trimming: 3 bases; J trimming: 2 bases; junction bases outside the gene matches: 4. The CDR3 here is CASSSRTSGVTDTQYF. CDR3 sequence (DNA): TGCGCCAGCAGCTCAAGGACTAGCGGGGTCACAGATACGCAGTATTTT.

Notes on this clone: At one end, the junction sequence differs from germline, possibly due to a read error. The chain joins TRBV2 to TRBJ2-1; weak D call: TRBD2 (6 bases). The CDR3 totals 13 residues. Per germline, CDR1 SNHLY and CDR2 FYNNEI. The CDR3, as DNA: TGTGCCAGCAGGGCGGGGCCTTACAATGGGCAGTTCTTC. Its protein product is CASRAGPYNGQFF.

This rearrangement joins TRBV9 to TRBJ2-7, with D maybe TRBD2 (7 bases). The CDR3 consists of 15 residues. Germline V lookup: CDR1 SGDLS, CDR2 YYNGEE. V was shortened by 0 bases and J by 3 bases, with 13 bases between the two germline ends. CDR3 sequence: CASSVGGGPNYEQYF. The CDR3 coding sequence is TGTGCCAGCAGCGTAGGGGGGGGGCCAAACTACGAGCAGTACTTC.

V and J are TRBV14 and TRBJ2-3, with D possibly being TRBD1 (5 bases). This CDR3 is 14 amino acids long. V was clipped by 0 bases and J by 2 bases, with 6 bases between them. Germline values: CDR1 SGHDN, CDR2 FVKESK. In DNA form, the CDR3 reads TGTGCCAGCAGCCAAGACAGGGCCACAGATACGCAGTATTTT. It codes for CASSQDRATDTQYF.

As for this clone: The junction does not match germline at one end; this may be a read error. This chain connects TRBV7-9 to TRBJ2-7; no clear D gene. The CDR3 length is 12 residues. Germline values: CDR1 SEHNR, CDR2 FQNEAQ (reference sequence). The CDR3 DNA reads TGTTCCAGCAGCCCCCCCGCCTACGAGCAGTACTTC. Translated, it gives CSSSPPAYEQYF.

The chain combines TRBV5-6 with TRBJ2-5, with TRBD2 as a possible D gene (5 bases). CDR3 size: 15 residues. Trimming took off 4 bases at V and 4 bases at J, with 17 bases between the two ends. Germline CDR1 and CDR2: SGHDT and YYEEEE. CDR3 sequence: CASSRRDHSRETQYF. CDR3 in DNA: TGTGCCAGCAGCCGCCGGGATCACAGTCGAGAGACCCAGTACTTC.

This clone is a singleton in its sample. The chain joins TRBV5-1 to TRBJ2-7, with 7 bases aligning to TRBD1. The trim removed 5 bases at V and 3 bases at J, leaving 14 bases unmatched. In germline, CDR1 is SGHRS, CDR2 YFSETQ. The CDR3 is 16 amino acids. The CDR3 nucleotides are TGCGCCAGCAGTCAAACCCCCGGGACAGCCGGCTACGAGCAGTACTTC. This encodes CASSQTPGTAGYEQYF.

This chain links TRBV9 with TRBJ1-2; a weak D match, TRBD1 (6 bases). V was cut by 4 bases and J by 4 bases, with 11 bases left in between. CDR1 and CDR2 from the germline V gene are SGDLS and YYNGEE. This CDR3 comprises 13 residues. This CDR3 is CASSTQGSYGYTF. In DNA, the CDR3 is TGTGCCAGCAGCACACAGGGATCCTATGGCTACACCTTC.